The 3 T cell receptor beta chains below come from one sample, sequenced in a study of control samples from healthy donors and cancer patients. Sequenced by immunoSEQ multiplex PCR; TCRdb stores in-frame clones only, minus some. The data hold approximately 90,000 clones, with about 81% observed a single time. The specimen was PBMCs. The receptors were gathered from a man in his sixties or seventies with lung cancer.

The rearrangement links TRBV7-2 to TRBJ2-2; TRBD2 matches at 7 bases. The CDR3 is 15 residues long. The ends lost 5 bases at V and 4 bases at J; junction bases unmatched: 7. Germline V CDR1 and CDR2: SGHTA, FQGNSA. The CDR3 nucleotides are TGTGCCAGCAGCCTGTACGGGGGGACCACCGGGGAGCTGTTTTTT. As protein: CASSLYGGTTGELFF.

This chain connects TRBV24-1 to TRBJ2-1, with 7 bases lining up with TRBD1. Germline CDR1 and CDR2: KGHDR and SFDVKD. The CDR3 covers 14 residues. V trimming: 0 bases; J trimming: 6 bases; junction bases outside the gene matches: 1. Here the CDR3 reads CATSDLRDSNEQFF. CDR3 DNA sequence: TGTGCCACCAGTGATTTGCGGGACAGCAATGAGCAGTTCTTC.

The chain uses TRBV24-1 and TRBJ2-4; D perhaps matches TRBD1 (5 bases). The CDR3 spans 16 residues. Trimming pared 3 bases from V and 1 base from J, leaving 12 bases between. Germline assignment: CDR1 KGHDR and CDR2 SFDVKD. The CDR3 here is CATSDDRQGAKNIQYF. CDR3 sequence (DNA): TGTGCCACCAGTGATGATCGCCAGGGTGCCAAAAACATTCAGTACTTC.